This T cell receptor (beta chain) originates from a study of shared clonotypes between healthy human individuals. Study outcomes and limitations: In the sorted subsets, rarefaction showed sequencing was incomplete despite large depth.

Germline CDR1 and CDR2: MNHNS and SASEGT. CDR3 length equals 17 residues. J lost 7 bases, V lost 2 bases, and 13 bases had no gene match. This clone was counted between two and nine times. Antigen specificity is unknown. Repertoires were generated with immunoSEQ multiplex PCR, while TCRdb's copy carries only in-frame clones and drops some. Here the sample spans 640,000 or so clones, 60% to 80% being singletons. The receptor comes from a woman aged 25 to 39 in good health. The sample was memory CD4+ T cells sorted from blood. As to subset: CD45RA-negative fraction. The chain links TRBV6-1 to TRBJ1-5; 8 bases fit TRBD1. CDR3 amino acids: CASSERGQAAGGQPQHF. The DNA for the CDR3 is TGTGCCAGCAGTGAACGGGGACAGGCGGCCGGGGGGCAGCCCCAGCATTTT.